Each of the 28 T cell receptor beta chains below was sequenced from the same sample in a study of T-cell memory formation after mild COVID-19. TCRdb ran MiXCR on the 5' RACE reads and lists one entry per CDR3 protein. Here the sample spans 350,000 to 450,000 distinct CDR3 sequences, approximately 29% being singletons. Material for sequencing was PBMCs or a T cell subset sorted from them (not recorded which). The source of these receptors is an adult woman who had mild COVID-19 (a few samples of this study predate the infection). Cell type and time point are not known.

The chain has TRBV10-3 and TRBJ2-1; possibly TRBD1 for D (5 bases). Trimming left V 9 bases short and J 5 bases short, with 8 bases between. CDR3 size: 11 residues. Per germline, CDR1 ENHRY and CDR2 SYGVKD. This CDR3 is CAMGLNNEQFF. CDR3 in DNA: TGTGCCATGGGGCTAAACAATGAGCAGTTCTTC.

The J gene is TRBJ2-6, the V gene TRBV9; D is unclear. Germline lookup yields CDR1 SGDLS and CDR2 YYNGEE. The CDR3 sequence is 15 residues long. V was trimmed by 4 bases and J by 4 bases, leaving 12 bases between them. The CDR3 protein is CASSTYQSGANVLTF. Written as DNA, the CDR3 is TGTGCCAGCAGCACCTACCAATCCGGGGCCAACGTCCTGACTTTC.

CDR3 bases: TGTGCCAGCAGCCCCGGTTCCCGCGAGCAGTACTTC. Encoded protein: CASSPGSREQYF. The chain couples TRBV9 to TRBJ2-7; no reliable D call. Between the trimmed V and J ends, which lost 4 bases and 6 bases, there was a span of 11 bases. Per the germline V gene, CDR1 is SGDLS and CDR2 is YYNGEE. The CDR3 consists of 12 residues.

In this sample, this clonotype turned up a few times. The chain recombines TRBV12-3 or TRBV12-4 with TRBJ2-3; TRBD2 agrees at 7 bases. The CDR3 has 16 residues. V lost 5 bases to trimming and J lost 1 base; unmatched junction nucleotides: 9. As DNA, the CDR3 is TGTGCCAGCAGTCCTACACGACTAGCTGGCACAGATACGCAGTATTTT. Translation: CASSPTRLAGTDTQYF.

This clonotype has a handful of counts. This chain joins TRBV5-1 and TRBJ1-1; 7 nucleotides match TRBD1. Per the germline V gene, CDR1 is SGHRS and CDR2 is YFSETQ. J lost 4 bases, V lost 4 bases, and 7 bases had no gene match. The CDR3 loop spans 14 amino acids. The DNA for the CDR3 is TGCGCCAGCAGCGAAGGGGGCGGCGGCACTGAAGCTTTCTTT. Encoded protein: CASSEGGGGTEAFF.

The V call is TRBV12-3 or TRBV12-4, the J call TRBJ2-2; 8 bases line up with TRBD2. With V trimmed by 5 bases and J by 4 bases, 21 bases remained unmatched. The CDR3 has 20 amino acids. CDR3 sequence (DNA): TGTGCCAGCAGTCCGCCTGATTTCCTAGCGGGCCCGCGTGTCACCGGGGAGCTGTTTTTT. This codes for CASSPPDFLAGPRVTGELFF.

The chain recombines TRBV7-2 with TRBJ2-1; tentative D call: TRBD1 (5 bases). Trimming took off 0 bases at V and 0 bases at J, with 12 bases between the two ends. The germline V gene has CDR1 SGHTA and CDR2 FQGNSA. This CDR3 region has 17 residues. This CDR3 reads CASSLAGAISSYNEQFF. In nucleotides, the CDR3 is TGTGCCAGCAGCTTAGCAGGGGCCATTAGCTCCTACAATGAGCAGTTCTTC.

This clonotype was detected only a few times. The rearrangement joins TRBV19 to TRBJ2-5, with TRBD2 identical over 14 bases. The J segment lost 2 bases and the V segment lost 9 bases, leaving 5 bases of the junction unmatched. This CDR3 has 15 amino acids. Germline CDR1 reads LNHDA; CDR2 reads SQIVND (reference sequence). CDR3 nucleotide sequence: TGTGCCAGCCGGAGACTAGCGGGAGGGCAAGAGACCCAGTACTTC. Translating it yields CASRRLAGGQETQYF.

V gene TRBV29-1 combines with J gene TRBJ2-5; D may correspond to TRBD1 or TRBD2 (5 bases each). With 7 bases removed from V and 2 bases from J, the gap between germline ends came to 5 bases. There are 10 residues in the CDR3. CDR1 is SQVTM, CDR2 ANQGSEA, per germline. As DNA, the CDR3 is TGCAGCGGGGGGCAAGAGACCCAGTACTTC. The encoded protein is CSGGQETQYF.

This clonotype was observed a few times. Written as DNA, the CDR3 is TGTGCCTGGGCAGGGAGCCCTGAAGCTTTCTTT. Translated: CAWAGSPEAFF. The chain has TRBV30 and TRBJ1-1, with D maybe TRBD1 (5 bases). Germline V gene lookup returns CDR1 GTSNPN and CDR2 SVGIG (reference sequence). CDR3 length: 11 residues. V lost 5 bases and J 6 bases, leaving 10 bases between the germline ends.

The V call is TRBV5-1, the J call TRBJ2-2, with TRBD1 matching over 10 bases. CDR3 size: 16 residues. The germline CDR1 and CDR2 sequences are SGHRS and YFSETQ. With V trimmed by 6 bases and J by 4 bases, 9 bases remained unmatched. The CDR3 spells CASNPWGTGATGELFF. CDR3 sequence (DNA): TGCGCCAGCAACCCGTGGGGGACAGGGGCCACCGGGGAGCTGTTTTTT. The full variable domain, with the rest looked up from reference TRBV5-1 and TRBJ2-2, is KAGVTQTPRYLIKTRGQQVTLSCSPISGHRSVSWYQQTPGQGLQFLFEYFSETQRNKGNFPGRFSGRQFSNSRSEMNVSTLELGDSALYLCASNPWGTGATGELFFGEGSRLTVL.

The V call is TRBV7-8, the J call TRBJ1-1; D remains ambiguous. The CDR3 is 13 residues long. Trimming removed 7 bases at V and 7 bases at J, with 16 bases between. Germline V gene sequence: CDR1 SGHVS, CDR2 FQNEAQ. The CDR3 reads CASIRARLGEAFF. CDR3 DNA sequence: TGTGCCAGCATCCGCGCCCGACTCGGTGAAGCTTTCTTT.

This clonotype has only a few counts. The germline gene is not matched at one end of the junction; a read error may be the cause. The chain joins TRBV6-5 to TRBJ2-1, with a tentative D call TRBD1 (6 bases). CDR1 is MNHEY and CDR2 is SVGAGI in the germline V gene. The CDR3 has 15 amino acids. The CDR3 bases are TGTGCCAGCAGCTACTACGGTACAGGGTACAATGAGCAGTTCTTC. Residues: CASSYYGTGYNEQFF.

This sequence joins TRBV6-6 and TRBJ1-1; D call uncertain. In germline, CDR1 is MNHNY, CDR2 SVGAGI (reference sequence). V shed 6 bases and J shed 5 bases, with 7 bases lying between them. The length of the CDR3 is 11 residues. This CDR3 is CASRGWTEAFF. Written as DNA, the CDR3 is TGTGCCAGCAGGGGGTGGACTGAAGCTTTCTTT.

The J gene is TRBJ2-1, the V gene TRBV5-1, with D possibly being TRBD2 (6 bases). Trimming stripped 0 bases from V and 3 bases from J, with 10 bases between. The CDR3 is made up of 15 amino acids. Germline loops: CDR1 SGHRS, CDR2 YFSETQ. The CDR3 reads CASSLEGGNYNEQFF. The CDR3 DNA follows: TGCGCCAGCAGCTTGGAGGGCGGGAACTACAATGAGCAGTTCTTC.

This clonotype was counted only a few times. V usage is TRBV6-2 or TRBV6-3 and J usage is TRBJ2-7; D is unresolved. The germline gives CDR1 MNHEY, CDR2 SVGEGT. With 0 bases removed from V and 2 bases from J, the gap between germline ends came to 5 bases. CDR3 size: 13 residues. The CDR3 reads CASSYSQTYEQYF. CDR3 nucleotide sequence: TGTGCCAGCAGTTACTCCCAGACCTACGAGCAGTACTTC.

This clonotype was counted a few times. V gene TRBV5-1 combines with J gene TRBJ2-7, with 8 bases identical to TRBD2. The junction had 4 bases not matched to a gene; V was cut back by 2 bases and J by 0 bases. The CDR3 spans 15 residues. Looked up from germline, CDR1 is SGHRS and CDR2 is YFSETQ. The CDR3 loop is CASSLPGTSSYEQYF. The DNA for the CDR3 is TGCGCCAGCAGCTTACCCGGGACTAGCTCCTACGAGCAGTACTTC.

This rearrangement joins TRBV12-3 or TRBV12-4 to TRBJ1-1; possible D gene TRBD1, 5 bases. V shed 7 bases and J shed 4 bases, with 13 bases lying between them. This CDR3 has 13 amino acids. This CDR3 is CASTTGGRTEAFF. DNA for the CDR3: TGTGCCAGCACGACCGGGGGTCGCACTGAAGCTTTCTTT.

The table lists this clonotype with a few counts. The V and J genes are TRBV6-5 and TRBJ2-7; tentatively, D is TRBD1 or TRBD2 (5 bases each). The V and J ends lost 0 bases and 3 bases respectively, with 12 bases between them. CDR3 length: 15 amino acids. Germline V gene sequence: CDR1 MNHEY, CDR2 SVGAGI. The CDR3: CASSYSGVAGYEQYF. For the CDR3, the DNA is TGTGCCAGCAGTTACTCGGGGGTTGCGGGCTACGAGCAGTACTTC.

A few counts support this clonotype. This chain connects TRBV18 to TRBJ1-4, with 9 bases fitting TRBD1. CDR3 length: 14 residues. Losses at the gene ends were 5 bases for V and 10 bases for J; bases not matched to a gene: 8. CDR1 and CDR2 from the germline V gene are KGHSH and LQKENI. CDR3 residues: CASSADRGFGKLFF. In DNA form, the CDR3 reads TGTGCCAGCTCAGCCGACAGGGGGTTTGGAAAACTGTTTTTT. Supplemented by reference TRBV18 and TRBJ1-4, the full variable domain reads NAGVMQNPRHLVRRRGQEARLRCSPMKGHSHVYWYRQLPEEGLKFMVYLQKENIIDESGMPKERFSAEFPKEGPSILRIQQVVRGDSAAYFCASSADRGFGKLFFGSGTQLSVL.

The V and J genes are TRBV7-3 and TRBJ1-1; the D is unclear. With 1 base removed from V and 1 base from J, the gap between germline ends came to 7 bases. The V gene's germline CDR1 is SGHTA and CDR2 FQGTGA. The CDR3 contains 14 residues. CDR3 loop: CASSLIPGNTEAFF. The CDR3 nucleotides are TGTGCCAGCAGCTTAATCCCCGGGAACACTGAAGCTTTCTTT.

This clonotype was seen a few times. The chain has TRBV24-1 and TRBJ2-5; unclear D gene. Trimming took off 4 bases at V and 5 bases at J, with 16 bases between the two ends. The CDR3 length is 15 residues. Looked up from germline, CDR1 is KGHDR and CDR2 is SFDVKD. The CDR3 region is CATSEKGSFQETQYF. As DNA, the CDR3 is TGTGCCACCAGTGAAAAAGGGTCTTTCCAGGAGACCCAGTACTTC.

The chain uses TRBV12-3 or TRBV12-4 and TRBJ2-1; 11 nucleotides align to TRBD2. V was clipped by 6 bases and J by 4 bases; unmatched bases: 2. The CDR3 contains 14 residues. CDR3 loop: CASRGTSGYNEQFF. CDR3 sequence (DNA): TGTGCCAGCAGGGGGACTAGCGGATACAATGAGCAGTTCTTC.

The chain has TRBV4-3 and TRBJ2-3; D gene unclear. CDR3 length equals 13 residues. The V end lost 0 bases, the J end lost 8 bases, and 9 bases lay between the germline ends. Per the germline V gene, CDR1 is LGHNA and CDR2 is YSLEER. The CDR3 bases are TGCGCCAGCAGCCAAGAGTCGAGTTCTACGCAGTATTTT. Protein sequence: CASSQESSSTQYF.

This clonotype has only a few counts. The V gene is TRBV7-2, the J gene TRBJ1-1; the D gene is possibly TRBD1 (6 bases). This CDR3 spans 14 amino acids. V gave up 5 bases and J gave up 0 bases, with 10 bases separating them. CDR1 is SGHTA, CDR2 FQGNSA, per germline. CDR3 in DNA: TGTGCCAGCAGCCGGACAGCCATGAACACTGAAGCTTTCTTT. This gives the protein CASSRTAMNTEAFF.

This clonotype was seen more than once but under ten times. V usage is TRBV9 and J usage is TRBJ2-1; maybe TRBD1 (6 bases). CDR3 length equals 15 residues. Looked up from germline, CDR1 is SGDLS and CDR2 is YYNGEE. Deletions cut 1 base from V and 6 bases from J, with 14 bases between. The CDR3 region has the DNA TGTGCCAGCAGCGTAACGGACAGAACCCTCAATGAGCAGTTCTTC. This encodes CASSVTDRTLNEQFF.

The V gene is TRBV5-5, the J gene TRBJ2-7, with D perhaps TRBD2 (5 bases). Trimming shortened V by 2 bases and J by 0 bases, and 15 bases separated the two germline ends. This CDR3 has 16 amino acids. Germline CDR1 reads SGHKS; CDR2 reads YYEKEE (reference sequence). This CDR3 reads CASSFLSGPNSYEQYF. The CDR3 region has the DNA TGTGCCAGCAGCTTTTTGAGCGGCCCAAACTCCTACGAGCAGTACTTC.

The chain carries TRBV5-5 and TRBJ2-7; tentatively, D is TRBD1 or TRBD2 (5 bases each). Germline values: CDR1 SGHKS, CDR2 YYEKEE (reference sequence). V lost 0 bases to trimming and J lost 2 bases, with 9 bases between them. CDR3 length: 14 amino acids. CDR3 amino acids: CASSLGGFPYEQYF. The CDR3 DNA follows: TGTGCCAGCAGCTTGGGGGGGTTCCCCTACGAGCAGTACTTC.